This entry features one T cell receptor beta chain sequence. Antigen specificity is unknown. The data were taken from a study of T cell responses to AZD1222 COVID-19 vaccine. This CDR3 is 12 amino acids long. Germline CDR1 MNHNS, CDR2 SASEGT. V lost 2 bases and J 4 bases, leaving 5 bases between the germline ends. Findings and caveats of the study: Sampled repertoires all dated from after the peak T cell response. Spike was spanned by vaccine-associated CD4 TCRs, which were dominant at 160-218 and 743-854.

The assay was immunoSEQ multiplex PCR, and TCRdb's table has in-frame clones only and misses some. The data show 100,000 to 150,000 clones, approximately 88% seen once. This receptor was identified in an adult in good health. The V call is TRBV6-1, the J call TRBJ1-1; D call uncertain. The sequencing here drew on peripheral blood, taken on day 0 of AZD1222 vaccination. DNA for the CDR3: TGTGCCAGCAGTGAATTATCCACTGAAGCTTTCTTT. This sequence encodes CASSELSTEAFF.